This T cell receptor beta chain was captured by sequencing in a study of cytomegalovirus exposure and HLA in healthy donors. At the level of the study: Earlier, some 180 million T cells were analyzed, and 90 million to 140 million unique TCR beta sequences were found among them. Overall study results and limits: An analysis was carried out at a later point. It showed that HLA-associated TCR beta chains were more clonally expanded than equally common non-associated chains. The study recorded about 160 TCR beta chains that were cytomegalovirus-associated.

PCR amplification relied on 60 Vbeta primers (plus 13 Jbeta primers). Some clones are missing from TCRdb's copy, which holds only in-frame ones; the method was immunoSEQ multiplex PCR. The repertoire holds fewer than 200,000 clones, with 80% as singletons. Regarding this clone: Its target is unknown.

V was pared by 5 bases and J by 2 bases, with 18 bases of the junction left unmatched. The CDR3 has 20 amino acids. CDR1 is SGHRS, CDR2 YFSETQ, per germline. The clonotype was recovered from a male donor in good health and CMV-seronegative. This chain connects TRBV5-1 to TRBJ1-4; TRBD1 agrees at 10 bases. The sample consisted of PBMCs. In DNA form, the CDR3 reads TGCGCCAGCAGTCGGGACCCCGCCGACAGGGGGCCCAACACTAATGAAAAACTGTTTTTT. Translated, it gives CASSRDPADRGPNTNEKLFF.